The clone carrying this TCR beta chain was seen a handful of times. TCRdb reprocessed the RT-PCR reads via MiXCR and lists one record per CDR3 protein. Seen here are about 650,000 distinct CDR3 sequences, approximately 15% observed once, and the top ten hold 11%. This entry comes from a study of response to subunit inactivated influenza vaccine. The sequence was collected from a man between 50 and 59 years old who received an inactivated influenza vaccine. Sequencing was performed on PBMCs from blood, taken about 13 days after vaccination.

The CDR3 region is CASSSSGKGNGELFF. The CDR3 bases are TGCGCCAGCAGCTCGTCAGGGAAGGGTAACGGGGAGCTGTTTTTT. The J gene is TRBJ2-2, the V gene TRBV5-1; a weak D match, TRBD1 (5 bases). Trimming stripped 3 bases from V and 7 bases from J, with 16 bases between. The CDR3 spans 15 residues. Germline V gene data show CDR1 as SGHRS and CDR2 as YFSETQ.